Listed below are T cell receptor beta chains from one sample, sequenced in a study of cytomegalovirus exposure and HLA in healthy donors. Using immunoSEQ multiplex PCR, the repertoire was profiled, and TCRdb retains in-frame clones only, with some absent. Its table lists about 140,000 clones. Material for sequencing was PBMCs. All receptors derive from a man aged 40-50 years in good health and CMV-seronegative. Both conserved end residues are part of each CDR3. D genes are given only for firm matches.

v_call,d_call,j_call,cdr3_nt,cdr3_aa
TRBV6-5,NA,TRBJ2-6,TGTGCCAGCAGGAACGCGTACTCTGGGGCCAACGTCCTGACTTTC,CASRNAYSGANVLTF
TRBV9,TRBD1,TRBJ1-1,TGTGCCAGCAGCGTAGACGACAGGGGAAACACTGAAGCTTTCTTT,CASSVDDRGNTEAFF
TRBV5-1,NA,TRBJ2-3,TGCGCCAGCGGCACTGGCGCGCGAGGGGGAGATACGCAGTATTTT,CASGTGARGGDTQYF
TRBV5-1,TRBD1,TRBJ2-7,TGCGCCAGCAGCTTTGGACAGGGGGGTACCTACGAGCAGTACTTC,CASSFGQGGTYEQYF
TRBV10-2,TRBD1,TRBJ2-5,TGCGCCAGCAGTGAGCCCCCACAGGGGGCCAAGACCCAGTACTTC,CASSEPPQGAKTQYF
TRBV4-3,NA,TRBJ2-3,TGCGCCAGCAGCCAAGATGTAACGATGGGAGGCTTCCCGAATACGCAGTATTTT,CASSQDVTMGGFPNTQYF
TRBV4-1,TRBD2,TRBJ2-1,TGCGCCAGCAGCCAAGATCTGCTAGCGGGGGGGCTGAGTGAGCAGTTCTTC,CASSQDLLAGGLSEQFF
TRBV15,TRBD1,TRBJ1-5,TGTGCCACCAGCAGAGAAGGGACAGACGATCAGCCCCAGCATTTT,CATSREGTDDQPQHF
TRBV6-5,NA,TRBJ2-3,TGTGCCAGCAGTTACGGGGCTAGCACAGATACGCAGTATTTT,CASSYGASTDTQYF
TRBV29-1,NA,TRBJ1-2,TGCAGCGTTGTTCAGGGCGGCGATGGCTACACCTTC,CSVVQGGDGYTF
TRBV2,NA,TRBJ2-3,TGTGCCAGCAGTGAAAGGTCGCAGGGTACGCAGTATTTT,CASSERSQGTQYF
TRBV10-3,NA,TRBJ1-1,TGTGCCATCAGTGAGTCGAGGGGAGGGAACACTGAAGCTTTCTTT,CAISESRGGNTEAFF
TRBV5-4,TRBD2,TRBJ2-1,TGTGCCAGCAGCAGCGGACTAGCGGGGGGAACCTACAATGAGCAGTTCTTC,CASSSGLAGGTYNEQFF
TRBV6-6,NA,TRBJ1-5,TGTGCCAGTAACTTCGGCGGAGATAGCAATCAGCCCCAGCATTTT,CASNFGGDSNQPQHF
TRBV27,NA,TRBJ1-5,TGTGCCAGCGACCCCCGGGTCGATACCTTCGTTAGCAATCAGCCCCAGCATTTT,CASDPRVDTFVSNQPQHF
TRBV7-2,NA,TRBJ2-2,TGTGCCAGCAGCTTAGCGGGCCCAGGGGAGCTGTTTTTT,CASSLAGPGELFF
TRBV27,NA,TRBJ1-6,TGTGCCGCTGCAAGCCTTTATAATTCACCCCTCCACTTT,CAAASLYNSPLHF
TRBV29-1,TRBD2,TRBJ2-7,TGCAGCGTTGGGGAATCAGCGGGGGGGAATAAATACTTC,CSVGESAGGNKYF
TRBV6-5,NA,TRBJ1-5,TGTGCCAGCAGTTTATCCCGGGATCAGCCCCAGCATTTT,CASSLSRDQPQHF
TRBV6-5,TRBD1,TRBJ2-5,TGTGCCAGCAGTTCCGGGACAGGGGTAGAGACCCAGTACTTC,CASSSGTGVETQYF
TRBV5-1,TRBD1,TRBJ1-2,TGCGCCAGCAGCACTCAACAGGGGGCAGGTGGCTACACCTTC,CASSTQQGAGGYTF
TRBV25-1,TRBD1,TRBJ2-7,TGTGCCAGCAGCCCGACCGGGACAGGGGGCTACGAGCAGTACTTC,CASSPTGTGGYEQYF
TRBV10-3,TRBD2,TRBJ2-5,TGTGCCATCAGTGAGGGACTAGCGGGGGGGCTGGAGACCCAGTACTTC,CAISEGLAGGLETQYF
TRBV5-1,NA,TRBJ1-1,TGCGCCAGCAGCACCGGAGTCGGTGAAGCTTTCTTT,CASSTGVGEAFF
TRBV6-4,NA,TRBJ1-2,NA,CARSGQGPYPCSYGYTF
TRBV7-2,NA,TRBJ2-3,TGTGCCAGCAGCTTAGGAGGAATCCCCACAGATACGCAGTATTTT,CASSLGGIPTDTQYF
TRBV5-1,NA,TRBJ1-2,TGCGCCAGCAGCTTGGTAGGGGGTGGCTACACCTTC,CASSLVGGGYTF
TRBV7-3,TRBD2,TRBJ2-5,TGTGCCAGCAGCTTAGGGCGCGGGGGGCCAGCAGAGACCCAGTACTTC,CASSLGRGGPAETQYF
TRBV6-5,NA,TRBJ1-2,TGTGCCAGCAGTTCGTACAGGGATGGCTACACCTTC,CASSSYRDGYTF
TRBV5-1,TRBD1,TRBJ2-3,TGCGCCAGCAGCTTGTTCGGCCAGGGGGAAACAGATACGCAGTATTTT,CASSLFGQGETDTQYF
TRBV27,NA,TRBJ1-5,TGTGCCAGCAGTTTACTCTGGACAGACTACTATAGCAATCAGCCCCAGCATTTT,CASSLLWTDYYSNQPQHF